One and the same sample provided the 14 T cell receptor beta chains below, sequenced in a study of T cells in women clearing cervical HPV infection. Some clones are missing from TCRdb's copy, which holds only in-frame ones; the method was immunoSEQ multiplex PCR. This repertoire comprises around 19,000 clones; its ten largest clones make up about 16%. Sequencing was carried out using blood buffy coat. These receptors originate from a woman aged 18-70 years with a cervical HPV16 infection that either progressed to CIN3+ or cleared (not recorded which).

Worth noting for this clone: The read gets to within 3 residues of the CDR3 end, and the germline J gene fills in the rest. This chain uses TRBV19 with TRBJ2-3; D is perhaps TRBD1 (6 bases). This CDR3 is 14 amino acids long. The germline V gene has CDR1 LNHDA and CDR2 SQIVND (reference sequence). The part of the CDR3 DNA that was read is TGTGCCAGTTCAAGGTCAGGGGAAGCGGAGACG. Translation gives CASSRSGEAET. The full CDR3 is CASSRSGEAETQYF.

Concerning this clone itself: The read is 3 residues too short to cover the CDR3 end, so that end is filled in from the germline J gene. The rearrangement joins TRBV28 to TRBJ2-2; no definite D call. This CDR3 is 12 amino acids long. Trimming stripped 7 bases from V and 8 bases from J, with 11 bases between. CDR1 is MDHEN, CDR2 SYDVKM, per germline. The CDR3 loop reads CASTKTRGELFF. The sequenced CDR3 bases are TGTGCCAGCACTAAGACCAGGGGGGAG.

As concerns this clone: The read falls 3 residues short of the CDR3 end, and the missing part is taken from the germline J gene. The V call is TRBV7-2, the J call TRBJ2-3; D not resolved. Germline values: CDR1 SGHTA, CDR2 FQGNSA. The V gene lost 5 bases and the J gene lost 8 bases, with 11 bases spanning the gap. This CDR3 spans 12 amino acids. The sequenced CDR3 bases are TGTGCCAGCAGCCCCCGGCCAGGTACG. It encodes CASSPRPGT. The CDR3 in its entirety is CASSPRPGTQYF.

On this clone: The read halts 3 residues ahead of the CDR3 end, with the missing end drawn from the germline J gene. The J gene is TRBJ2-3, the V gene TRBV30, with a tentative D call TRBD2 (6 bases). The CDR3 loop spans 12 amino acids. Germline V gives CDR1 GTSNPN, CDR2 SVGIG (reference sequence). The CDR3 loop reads CAWSTIAETQYF. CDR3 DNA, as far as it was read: TGTGCCTGGAGTACTATAGCGGAGACG.

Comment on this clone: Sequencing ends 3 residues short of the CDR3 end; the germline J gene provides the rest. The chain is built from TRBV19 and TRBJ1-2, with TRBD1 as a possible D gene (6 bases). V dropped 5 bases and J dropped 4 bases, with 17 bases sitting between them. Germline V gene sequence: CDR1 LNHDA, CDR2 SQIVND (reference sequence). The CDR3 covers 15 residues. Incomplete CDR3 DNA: TGTGCCAGTAGTGGGTCCGGGACAAAACCCTATGGC. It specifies CASSGSGTKPYG. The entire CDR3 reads CASSGSGTKPYGYTF.

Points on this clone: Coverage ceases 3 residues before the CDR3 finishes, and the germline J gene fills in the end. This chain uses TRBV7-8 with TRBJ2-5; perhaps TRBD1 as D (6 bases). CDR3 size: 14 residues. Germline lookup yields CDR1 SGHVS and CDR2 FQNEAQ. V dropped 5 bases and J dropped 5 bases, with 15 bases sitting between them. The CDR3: CASSAQGFRETQYF. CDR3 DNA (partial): TGTGCCAGCAGCGCTCAGGGGTTTCGGGAGACC.

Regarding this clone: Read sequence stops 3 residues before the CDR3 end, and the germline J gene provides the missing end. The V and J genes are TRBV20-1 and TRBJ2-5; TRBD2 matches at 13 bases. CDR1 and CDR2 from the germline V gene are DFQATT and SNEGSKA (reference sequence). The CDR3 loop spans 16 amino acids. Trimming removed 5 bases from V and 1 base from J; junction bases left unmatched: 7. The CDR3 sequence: CSAQRTSGGVQETQYF. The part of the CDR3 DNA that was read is TGCAGTGCTCAGCGAACTAGCGGGGGGGTCCAAGAGACC.

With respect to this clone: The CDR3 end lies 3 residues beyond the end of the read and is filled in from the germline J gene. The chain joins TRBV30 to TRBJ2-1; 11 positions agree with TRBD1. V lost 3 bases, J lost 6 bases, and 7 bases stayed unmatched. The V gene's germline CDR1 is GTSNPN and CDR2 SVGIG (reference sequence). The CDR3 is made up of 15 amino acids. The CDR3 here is CAWRELGTGGNEQFF. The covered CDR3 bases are TGTGCCTGGAGAGAACTCGGGACAGGGGGCAATGAG.

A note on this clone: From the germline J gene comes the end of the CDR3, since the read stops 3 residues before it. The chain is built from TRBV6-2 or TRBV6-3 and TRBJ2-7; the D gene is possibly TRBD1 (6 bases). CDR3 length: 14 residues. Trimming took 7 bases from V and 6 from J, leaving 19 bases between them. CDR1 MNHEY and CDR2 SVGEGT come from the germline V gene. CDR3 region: CASKNTGPGGEQYF. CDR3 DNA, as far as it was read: TGTGCCAGCAAAAATACAGGGCCTGGCGGCGAG.

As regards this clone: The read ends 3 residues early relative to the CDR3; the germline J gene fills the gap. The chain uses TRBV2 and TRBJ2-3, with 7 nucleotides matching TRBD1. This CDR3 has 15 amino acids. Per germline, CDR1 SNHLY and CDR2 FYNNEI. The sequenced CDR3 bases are TGTGCCAGCAGTCCCGGGACAGTTAGCAATCAGCCG. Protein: CASSPGTVSNQP. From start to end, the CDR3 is CASSPGTVSNQPQYF.

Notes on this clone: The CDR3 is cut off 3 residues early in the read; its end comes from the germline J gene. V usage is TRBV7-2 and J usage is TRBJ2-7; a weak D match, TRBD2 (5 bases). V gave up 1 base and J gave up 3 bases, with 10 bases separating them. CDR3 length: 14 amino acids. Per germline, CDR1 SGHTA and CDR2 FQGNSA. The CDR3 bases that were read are TGTGCCAGCAGCTTAGATCTCCGGGGCTACGAG. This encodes CASSLDLRGYE. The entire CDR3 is CASSLDLRGYEQYF. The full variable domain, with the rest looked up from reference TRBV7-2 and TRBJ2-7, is GAGVSQSPSNKVTEKGKDVELRCDPISGHTALYWYRQSLGQGLEFLIYFQGNSAPDKSGLPSDRFSAERTGGSVSTLTIQRTQQEDSAVYLCASSLDLRGYEQYFGPGTRLTVT.

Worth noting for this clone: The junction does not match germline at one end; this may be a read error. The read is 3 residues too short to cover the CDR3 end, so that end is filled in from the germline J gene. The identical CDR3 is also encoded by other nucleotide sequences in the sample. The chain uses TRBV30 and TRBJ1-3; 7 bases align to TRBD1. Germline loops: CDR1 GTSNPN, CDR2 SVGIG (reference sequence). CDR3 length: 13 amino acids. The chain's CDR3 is CAWSRGPGNTIYF. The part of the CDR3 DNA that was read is TGTGCCTGGAGTAGGGGGCCTGGAAACACG. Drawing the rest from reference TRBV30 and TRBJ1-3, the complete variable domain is SQTIHQWPATLVQPVGSPLSLECTVEGTSNPNLYWYRQAAGRGLQLLFYSVGIGQISSEVPQNLSASRPQDRQFILSSKKLLLSDSGFYLCAWSRGPGNTIYFGEGSWLTVV.

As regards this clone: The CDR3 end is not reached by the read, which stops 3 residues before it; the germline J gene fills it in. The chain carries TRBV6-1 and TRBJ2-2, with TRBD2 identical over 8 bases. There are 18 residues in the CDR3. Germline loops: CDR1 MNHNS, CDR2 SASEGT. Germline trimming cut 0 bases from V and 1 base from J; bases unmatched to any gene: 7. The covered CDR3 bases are TGTGCCAGCAGTGAAGCAAGCGGGGGTATAAGGAACACCGGGGAG. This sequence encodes CASSEASGGIRNTGE. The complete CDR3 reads CASSEASGGIRNTGELFF.

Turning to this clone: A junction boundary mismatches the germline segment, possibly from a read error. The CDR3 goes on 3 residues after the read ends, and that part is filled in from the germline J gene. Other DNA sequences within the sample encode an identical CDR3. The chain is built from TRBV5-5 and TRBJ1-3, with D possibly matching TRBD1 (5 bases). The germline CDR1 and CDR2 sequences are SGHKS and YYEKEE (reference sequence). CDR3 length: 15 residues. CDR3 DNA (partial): TGTGCCAGCAGCTCGAGGGGTGATTCTGGAAACACG. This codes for CASSSRGDSGNT. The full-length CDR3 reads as CASSSRGDSGNTIYF.